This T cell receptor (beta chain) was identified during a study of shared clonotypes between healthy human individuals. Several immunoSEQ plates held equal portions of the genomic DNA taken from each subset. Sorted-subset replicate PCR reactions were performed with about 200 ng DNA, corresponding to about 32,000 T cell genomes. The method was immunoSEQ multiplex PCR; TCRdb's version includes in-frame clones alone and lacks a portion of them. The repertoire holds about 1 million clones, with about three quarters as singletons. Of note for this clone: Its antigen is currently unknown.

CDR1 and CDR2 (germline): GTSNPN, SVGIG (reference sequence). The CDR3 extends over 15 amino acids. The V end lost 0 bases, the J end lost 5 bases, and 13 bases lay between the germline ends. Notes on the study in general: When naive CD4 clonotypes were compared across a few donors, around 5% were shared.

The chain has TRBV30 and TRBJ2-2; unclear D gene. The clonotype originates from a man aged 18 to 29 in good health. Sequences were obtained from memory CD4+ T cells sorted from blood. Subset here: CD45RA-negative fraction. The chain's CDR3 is CAWSVRRALTGELFF. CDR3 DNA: TGTGCCTGGAGTGTACGAAGAGCATTAACCGGGGAGCTGTTTTTT. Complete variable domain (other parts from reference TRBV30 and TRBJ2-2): SQTIHQWPATLVQPVGSPLSLECTVEGTSNPNLYWYRQAAGRGLQLLFYSVGIGQISSEVPQNLSASRPQDRQFILSSKKLLLSDSGFYLCAWSVRRALTGELFFGEGSRLTVL.